The 10 T cell receptor beta chains reported below all come from one sample, sequenced in a study of CXCR3-negative and CXCR3-positive naive CD8 T cells. Study results and caveats: When CXCR3-positive naive cells were set against CXCR3-negative naive cells, the former had more hydrophobic TRB CDR3s.

The authors prepared UMI-labeled TRB cDNA libraries by 5' RACE. No DNA is given; TCRdb re-called the 5' RACE reads and lists each CDR3 protein once. This table lists roughly 7,200 distinct CDR3 sequences. Which antigens these TCRs recognize remains unknown. The sample consisted of naive CXCR3+ CD8+ T cells from blood. Specified subset: CD45RO-CCR7+CD27+CD95- naive CD8+ T cells expressing CXCR3 (TNR3+). The receptors were sampled from a human donor in good health. Some clones in this sample may be carry-over from other donors' samples.

The rearrangement uses TRBV12-3 or TRBV12-4 and TRBJ2-7; there is no DNA to check the TCRdb D call of TRBD2. The CDR3 covers 14 residues. CDR3 residues: CASSPGTSGYEQYF.

The chain employs TRBV27 and TRBJ1-1; checking the TCRdb D call of TRBD1 is not possible without DNA. The length of the CDR3 is 14 residues. Germline V gene sequence: CDR1 MNHEY, CDR2 SMNVEV (reference sequence). The CDR3: CASSWGAPGTEAFF.

V and J are TRBV5-1 and TRBJ2-3; TCRdb names TRBD2, which stays unverified in the absence of DNA. This CDR3 has 14 residues. Looked up from germline, CDR1 is SGHRS and CDR2 is YFSETQ. The CDR3 loop reads CARSSLPGTDTQYF.

The V call is TRBV28, the J call TRBJ2-3. Germline CDR1 MDHEN, CDR2 SYDVKM. This CDR3 comprises 11 residues. CDR3 protein: CASKTGDTQYF.

By frequency, this clonotype is medium-sized. The chain employs TRBV29-1 and TRBJ2-7; the D call from TCRdb, TRBD1, cannot be confirmed without DNA. Germline loops: CDR1 SQVTM, CDR2 ANQGSEA. There are 12 residues in the CDR3. CDR3 protein: CSVDGRGYEQYF.

This clonotype shows up as medium-sized by frequency. The chain couples TRBV10-3 to TRBJ2-1. Per the germline V gene, CDR1 is ENHRY and CDR2 is SYGVKD. This CDR3 has 13 residues. The CDR3 sequence: CAISVDTYNEQFF.

J is TRBJ2-4 and V is TRBV20-1; TCRdb proposes TRBD1, but this gene call is untestable without DNA. Germline CDR1 reads DFQATT; CDR2 reads SNEGSKA (reference sequence). The CDR3 is 15 residues long. The CDR3 spells CSASLPRGPFYIQYF.

The chain carries TRBV4-1 and TRBJ1-1. The CDR3 has 13 amino acids. The germline CDR1 and CDR2 sequences are MGHRA and YSYEKL. The chain's CDR3 is CASSQDIGGEAFF.

The V gene is TRBV7-3, the J gene TRBJ2-1; TCRdb lists TRBD2, though no DNA is available to test this call. The length of the CDR3 is 14 residues. CDR1 and CDR2 from the germline V gene are SGHTA and FQGTGA. CDR3 loop: CASSLERTYNEQFF.

This chain uses TRBV5-6 with TRBJ2-7; lacking DNA, the TRBD2 call made by TCRdb goes unchecked. This CDR3 region has 15 residues. Germline loops: CDR1 SGHDT, CDR2 YYEEEE. This chain's CDR3 is CASSLRLAEYYEQYF.